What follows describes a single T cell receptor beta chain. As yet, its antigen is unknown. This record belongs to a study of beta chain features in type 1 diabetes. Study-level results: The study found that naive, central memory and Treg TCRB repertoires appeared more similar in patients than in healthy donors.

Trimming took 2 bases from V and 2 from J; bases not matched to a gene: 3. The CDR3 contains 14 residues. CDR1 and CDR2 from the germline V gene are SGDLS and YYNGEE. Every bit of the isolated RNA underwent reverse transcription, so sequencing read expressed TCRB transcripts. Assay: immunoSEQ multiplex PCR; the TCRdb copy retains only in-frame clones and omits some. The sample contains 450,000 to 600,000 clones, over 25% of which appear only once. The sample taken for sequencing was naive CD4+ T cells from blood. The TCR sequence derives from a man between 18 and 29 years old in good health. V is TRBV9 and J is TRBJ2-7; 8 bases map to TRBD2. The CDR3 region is CASSVAAGAYEQYF. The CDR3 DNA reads TGTGCCAGCAGCGTGGCAGCGGGAGCCTACGAGCAGTACTTC.